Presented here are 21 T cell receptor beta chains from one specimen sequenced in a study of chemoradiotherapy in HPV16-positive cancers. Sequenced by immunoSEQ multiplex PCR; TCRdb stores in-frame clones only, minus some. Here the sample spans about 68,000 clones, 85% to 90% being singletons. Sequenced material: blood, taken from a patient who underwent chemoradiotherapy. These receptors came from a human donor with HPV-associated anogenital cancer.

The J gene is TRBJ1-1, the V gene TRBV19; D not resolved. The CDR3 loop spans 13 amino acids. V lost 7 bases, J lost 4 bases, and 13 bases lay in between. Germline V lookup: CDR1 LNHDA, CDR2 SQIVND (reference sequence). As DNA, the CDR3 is TGTGCCAGTACCTTCCGAGTGGGCACTGAAGCTTTCTTT. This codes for CASTFRVGTEAFF.

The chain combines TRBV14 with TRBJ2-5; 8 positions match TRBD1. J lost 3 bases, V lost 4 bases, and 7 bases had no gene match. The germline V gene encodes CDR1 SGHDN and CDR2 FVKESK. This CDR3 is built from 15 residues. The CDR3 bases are TGTGCCAGCAGCCCGGGACAGGCTCTAAAAGAGACCCAGTACTTC. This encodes CASSPGQALKETQYF.

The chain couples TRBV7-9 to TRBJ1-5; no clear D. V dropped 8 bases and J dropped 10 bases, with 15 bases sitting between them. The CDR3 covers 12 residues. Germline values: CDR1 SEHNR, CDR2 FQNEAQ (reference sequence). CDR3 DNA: TGTGCCAGCGGGGTCGCCGAAGAACCCCAGCATTTT. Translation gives CASGVAEEPQHF.

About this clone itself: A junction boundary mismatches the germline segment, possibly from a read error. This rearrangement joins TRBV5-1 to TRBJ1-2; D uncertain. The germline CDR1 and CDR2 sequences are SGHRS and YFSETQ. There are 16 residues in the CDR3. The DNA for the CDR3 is TGCGCCAGCACCTTGGGATTTCGGGGTCGGAGTGGAGGCTACACCTTC. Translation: CASTLGFRGRSGGYTF.

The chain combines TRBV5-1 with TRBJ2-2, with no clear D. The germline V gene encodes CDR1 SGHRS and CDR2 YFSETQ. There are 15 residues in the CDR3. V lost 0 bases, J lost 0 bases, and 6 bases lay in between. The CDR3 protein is CASSLGRANTGELFF. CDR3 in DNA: TGCGCCAGCAGCTTGGGACGCGCGAACACCGGGGAGCTGTTTTTT.

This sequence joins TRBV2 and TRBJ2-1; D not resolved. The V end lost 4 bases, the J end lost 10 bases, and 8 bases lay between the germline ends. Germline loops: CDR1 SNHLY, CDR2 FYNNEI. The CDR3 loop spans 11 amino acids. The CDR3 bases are TGTGCCAGCAGTGGACTCAACGAGCAGTTCTTC. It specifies CASSGLNEQFF.

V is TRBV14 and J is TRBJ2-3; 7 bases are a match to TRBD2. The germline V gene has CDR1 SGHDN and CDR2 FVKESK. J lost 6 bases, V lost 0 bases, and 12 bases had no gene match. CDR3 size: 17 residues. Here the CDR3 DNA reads TGTGCCAGCAGCCAAGATTTGAGGGCAGGGAGGGCCGATACGCAGTATTTT. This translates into CASSQDLRAGRADTQYF.

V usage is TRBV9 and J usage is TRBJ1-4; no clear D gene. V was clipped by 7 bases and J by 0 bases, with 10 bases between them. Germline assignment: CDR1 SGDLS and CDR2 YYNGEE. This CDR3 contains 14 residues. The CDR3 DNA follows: TGTGCCAGCGGCTCAGGAACAACTAATGAAAAACTGTTTTTT. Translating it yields CASGSGTTNEKLFF. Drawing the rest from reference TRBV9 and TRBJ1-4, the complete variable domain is DSGVTQTPKHLITATGQRVTLRCSPRSGDLSVYWYQQSLDQGLQFLIQYYNGEERAKGNILERFSAQQFPDLHSELNLSSLELGDSALYFCASGSGTTNEKLFFGSGTQLSVL.

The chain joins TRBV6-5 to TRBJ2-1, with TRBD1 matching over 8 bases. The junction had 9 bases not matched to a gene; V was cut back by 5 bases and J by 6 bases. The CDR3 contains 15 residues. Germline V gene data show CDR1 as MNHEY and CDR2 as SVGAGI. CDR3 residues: CASSPGTGGVNEQFF. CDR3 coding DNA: TGTGCCAGCAGTCCTGGGACAGGCGGAGTCAATGAGCAGTTCTTC.

CDR3 bases: TGTGCCAGCAGTGAAGTAGCAGGCAACGACAAAAAACTGTTTTTT. Protein product: CASSEVAGNDKKLFF. The chain employs TRBV6-1 and TRBJ1-4, with unresolved D. Trimming left V 1 base short and J 9 bases short, with 15 bases between. CDR3 size: 15 residues. Germline loops: CDR1 MNHNS, CDR2 SASEGT.

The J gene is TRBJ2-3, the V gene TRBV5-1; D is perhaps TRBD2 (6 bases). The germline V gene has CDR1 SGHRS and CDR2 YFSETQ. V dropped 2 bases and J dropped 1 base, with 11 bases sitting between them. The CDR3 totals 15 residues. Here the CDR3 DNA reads TGCGCCAGCAGCTTAGGAGGGTGGGGCACAGATACGCAGTATTTT. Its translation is CASSLGGWGTDTQYF.

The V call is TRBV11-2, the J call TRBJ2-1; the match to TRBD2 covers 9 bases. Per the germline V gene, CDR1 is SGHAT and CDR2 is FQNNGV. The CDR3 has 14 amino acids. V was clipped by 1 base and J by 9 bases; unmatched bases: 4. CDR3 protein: CASSLGAGGREQFF. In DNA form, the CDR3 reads TGTGCCAGCAGCTTAGGGGCGGGAGGGCGTGAGCAGTTCTTC.

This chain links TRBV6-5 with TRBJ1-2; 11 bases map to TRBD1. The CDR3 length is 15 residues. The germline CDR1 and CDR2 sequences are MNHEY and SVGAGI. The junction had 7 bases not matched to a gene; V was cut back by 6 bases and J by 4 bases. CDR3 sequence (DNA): TGTGCCAGCAGCCGGACAGGGGGCGCAGGCTATGGCTACACCTTC. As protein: CASSRTGGAGYGYTF.

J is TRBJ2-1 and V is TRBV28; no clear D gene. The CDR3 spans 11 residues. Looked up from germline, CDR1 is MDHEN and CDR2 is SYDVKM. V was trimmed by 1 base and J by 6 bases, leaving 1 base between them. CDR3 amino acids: CASSLFNEQFF. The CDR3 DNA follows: TGTGCCAGCAGTTTATTCAATGAGCAGTTCTTC.

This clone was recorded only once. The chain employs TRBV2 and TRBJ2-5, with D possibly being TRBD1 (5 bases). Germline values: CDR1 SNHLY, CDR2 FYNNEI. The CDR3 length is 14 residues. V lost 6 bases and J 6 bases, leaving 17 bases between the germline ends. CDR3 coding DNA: TGTGCCAGCAGGCTGGACACTAATGGGCAGACCCAGTACTTC. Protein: CASRLDTNGQTQYF.

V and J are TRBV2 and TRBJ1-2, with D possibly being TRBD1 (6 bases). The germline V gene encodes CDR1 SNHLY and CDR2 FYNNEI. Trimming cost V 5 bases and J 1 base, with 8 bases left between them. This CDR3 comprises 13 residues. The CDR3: CASSRDNNYGYTF. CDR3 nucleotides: TGTGCCAGCAGTCGGGACAATAACTATGGCTACACCTTC.

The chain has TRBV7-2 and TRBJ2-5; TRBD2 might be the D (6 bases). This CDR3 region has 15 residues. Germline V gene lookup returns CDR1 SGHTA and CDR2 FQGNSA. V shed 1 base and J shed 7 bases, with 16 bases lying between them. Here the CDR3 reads CASSLGFGGGGTQYF. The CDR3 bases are TGTGCCAGCAGCTTAGGATTCGGGGGTGGAGGGACCCAGTACTTC.

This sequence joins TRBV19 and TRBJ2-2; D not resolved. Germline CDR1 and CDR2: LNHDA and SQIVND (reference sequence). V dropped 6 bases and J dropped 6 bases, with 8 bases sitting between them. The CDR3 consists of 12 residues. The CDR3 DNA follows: TGTGCCAGTAGCTTGGGATCCGGGGAGCTGTTTTTT. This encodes CASSLGSGELFF.

The CDR3 spells CASSPSKGAHQPQHF. For the CDR3, the DNA is TGTGCCAGCAGCCCTTCTAAGGGGGCGCATCAGCCCCAGCATTTT. The chain employs TRBV7-2 and TRBJ1-5; 7 bases match TRBD1. This CDR3 spans 15 amino acids. CDR1 is SGHTA, CDR2 FQGNSA, per germline. The J segment lost 5 bases and the V segment lost 5 bases, leaving 9 bases of the junction unmatched.

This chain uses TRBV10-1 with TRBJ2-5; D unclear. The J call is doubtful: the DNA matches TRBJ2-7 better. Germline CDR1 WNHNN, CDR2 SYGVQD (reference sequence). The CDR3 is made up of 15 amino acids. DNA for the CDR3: TGCGCCAGCAGTGAGTCGAGGACGCACTCCTACGAGCAGTACTTC. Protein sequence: CASSESRTHSYEQYF.

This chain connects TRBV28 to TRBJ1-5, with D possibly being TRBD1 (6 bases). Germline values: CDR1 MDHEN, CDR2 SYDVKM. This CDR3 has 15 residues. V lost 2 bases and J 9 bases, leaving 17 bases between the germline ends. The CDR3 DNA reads TGTGCCAGCAGTTTACTCACGAGGGGGACGGGGCCCCAGCATTTT. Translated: CASSLLTRGTGPQHF.